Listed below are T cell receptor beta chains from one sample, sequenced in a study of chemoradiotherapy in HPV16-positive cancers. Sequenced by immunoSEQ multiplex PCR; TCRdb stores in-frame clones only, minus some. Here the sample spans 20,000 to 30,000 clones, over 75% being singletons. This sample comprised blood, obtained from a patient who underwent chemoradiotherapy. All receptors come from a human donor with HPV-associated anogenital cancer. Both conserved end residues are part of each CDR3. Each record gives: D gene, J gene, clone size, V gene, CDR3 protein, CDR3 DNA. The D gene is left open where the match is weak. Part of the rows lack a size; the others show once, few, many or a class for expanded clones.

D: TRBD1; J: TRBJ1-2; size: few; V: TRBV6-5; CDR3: CASSYSMVGTALGYTF; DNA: TGTGCCAGCAGTTACTCGATGGTGGGGACAGCCCTAGGCTACACCTTC
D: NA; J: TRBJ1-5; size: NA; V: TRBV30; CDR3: CAWRPPQPSAQHF; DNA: TGTGCCTGGAGACCCCCCCAACCCTCAGCCCAGCATTTT
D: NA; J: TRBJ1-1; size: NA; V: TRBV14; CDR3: CASSPTENTEAFF; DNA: TGTGCCAGCAGCCCGACAGAGAACACTGAAGCTTTCTTT
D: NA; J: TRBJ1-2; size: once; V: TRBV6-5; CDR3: CASRPDSQRSYTF; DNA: TGTGCCAGCAGGCCCGACAGTCAAAGGAGCTACACCTTC
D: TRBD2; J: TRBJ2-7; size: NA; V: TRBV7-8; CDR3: CASRTSGSHPTREQYF; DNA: TGTGCCAGCCGTACTAGCGGGAGTCACCCCACCCGCGAGCAGTACTTC
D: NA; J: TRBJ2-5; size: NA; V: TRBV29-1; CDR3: CSVSWETQYF; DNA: TGCAGCGTTTCCTGGGAGACCCAGTACTTC
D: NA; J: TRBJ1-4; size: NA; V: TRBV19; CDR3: CASSIRGPTEGWEKLFF; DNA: TGTGCCAGTAGTATAAGAGGACCAACCGAAGGGTGGGAAAAACTGTTTTTT
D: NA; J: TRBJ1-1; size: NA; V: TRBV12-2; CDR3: CASRFSAYLNEAFF; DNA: TGTGCAAGTCGCTTTTCTGCCTACCTCAATGAAGCTTTCTTT
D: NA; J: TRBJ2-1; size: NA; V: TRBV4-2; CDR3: CASSQDREGGWAAFF; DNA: TGTGCCAGCAGCCAAGATCGGGAAGGTGGTTGGGCGGCGTTCTTC
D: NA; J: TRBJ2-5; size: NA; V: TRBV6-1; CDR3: CASSAGGAGETQYF; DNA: TGTGCCAGCAGTGCCGGGGGTGCCGGAGAGACCCAGTACTTC
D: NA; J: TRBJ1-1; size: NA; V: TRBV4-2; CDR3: CASSQEGVNTEAFF; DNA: TGTGCCAGCAGCCAAGAAGGCGTGAACACTGAAGCTTTCTTT
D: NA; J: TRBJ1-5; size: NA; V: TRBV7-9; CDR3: CASSLAGGLGSNQPQHF; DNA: TGTGCCAGCAGCTTAGCAGGAGGCCTCGGAAGCAATCAGCCCCAGCATTTT
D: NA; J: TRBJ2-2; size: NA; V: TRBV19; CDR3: CASTEAPNTGELFF; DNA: TGTGCCAGTACGGAGGCCCCTAACACCGGGGAGCTGTTTTTT
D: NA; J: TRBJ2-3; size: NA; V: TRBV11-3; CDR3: CASSLGQSTDTQYF; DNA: TGTGCCAGCAGCCTTGGACAAAGCACAGATACGCAGTATTTT
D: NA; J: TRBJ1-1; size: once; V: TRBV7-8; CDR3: CASSSSGGNTEAFF; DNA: TGTGCCAGCAGCTCGAGCGGGGGGAACACTGAAGCTTTCTTT
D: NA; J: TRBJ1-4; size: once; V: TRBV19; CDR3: CASKIDMTNEKLFF; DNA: TGTGCCAGTAAGATCGACATGACTAATGAAAAACTGTTTTTT
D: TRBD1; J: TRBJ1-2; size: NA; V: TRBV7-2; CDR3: CATSLQGTYGYTF; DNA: TGTGCCACCTCACTACAGGGGACCTATGGCTACACCTTC
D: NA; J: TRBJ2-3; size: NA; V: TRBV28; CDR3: CASSPQAGTDTQYF; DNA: TGTGCCAGCAGTCCCCAAGCGGGCACAGATACGCAGTATTTT
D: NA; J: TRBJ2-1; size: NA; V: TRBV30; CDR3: CAWTPLNEQFF; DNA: TGTGCCTGGACCCCATTGAATGAGCAGTTCTTC
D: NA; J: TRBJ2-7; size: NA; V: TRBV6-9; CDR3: CASSYNGLPPYEQYF; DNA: TGTGCCAGCAGTTATAATGGACTACCTCCCTACGAGCAGTACTTC
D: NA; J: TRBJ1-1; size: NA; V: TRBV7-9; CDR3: CASSPSGGVLGTEAFF; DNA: TGTGCCAGCAGCCCCTCGGGGGGGGTATTGGGCACTGAAGCTTTCTTT
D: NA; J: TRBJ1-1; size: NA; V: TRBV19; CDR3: CASSLRDGDEAFF; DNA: TGTGCCAGTAGTCTCCGGGACGGTGATGAAGCTTTCTTT
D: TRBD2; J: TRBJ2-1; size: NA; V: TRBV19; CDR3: CASSILASGGAYNEQFF; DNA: TGTGCCAGTAGTATTTTGGCTAGCGGGGGAGCCTACAATGAGCAGTTCTTC
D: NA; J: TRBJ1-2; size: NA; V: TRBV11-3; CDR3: CASSLAHTDSRTF; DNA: TGTGCCAGCAGCTTAGCACACACGGATTCAAGGACCTTC
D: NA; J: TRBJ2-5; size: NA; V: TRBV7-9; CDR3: CASSPGPLWGKSPQETQYF; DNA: TGTGCCAGCAGCCCCGGCCCGCTGTGGGGGAAAAGTCCGCAAGAGACCCAGTACTTC
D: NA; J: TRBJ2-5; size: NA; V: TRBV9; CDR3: CASSVNEETQYF; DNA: TGTGCCAGCAGCGTAAATGAGGAGACCCAGTACTTC
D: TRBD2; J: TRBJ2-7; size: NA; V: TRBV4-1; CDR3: CASTTQLAGFHEQYF; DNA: TGCGCCAGCACGACTCAACTAGCGGGATTTCACGAGCAGTACTTC
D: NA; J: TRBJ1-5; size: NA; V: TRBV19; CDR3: CASSNSDSNQPQHF; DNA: TGTGCCAGTAGTAACAGTGATAGCAATCAGCCCCAGCATTTT
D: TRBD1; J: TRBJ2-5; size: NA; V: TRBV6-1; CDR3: CASSEQMTGGETQYF; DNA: TGTGCCAGCAGTGAACAAATGACAGGGGGGGAGACCCAGTACTTC
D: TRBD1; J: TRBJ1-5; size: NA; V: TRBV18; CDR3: CASSPVATGGVISNQPQHF; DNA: TGTGCCAGCTCACCAGTCGCGACAGGGGGCGTAATTAGCAATCAGCCCCAGCATTTT
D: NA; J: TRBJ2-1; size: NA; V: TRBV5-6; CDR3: CASSRWNEQFF; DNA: TGTGCCAGCAGCAGGTGGAATGAGCAGTTCTTC
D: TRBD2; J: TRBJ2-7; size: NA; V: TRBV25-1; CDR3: CASRKRGSYEQYF; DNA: TGTGCCAGCAGAAAGCGGGGTTCCTACGAGCAGTACTTC
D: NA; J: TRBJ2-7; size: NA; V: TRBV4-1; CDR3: CASSQGGVMGGGSYEQYF; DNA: TGCGCCAGCAGCCAAGGCGGCGTCATGGGGGGTGGGTCCTACGAGCAGTACTTC
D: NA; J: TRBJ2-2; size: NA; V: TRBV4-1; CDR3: CASSQPLGPTGELFF; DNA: TGCGCCAGCAGCCAACCCCTAGGTCCGACCGGGGAGCTGTTTTTT
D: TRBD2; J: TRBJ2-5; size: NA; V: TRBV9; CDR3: CASSVLPTSGGALETQYF; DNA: TGTGCCAGCAGCGTGCTTCCGACTAGCGGGGGGGCCTTGGAGACCCAGTACTTC